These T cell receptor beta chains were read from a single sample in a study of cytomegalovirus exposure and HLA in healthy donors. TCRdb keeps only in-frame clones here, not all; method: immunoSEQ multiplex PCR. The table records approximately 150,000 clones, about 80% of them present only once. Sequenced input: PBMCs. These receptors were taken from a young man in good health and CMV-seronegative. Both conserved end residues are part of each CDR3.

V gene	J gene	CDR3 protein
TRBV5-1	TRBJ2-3	CASSLLPATDTQYF
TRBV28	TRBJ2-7	CASSLSSRQHYEQYF
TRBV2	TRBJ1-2	CASSPWADDNYGYTF
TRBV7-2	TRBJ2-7	CASSLRGGGVHEQYF
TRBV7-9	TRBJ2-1	CASSLRTSGGATSYNEQFF
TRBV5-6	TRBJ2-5	CASSRDRGSRETQYF
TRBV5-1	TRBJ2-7	CASSFLAGGTYEQYF
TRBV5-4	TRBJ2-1	CATNKRDRGLRNEQFF
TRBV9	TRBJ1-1	CAREINPGVNTEAFF
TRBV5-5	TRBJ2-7	CASSFTSFYEQYF